The 5 T cell receptor beta chains presented below share a single source sample, sequenced in a study of T cells in Graves' hyperthyroidism and ophthalmopathy. The investigators amplified TCR beta CDR3 regions from RNA transcripts. The TCR CDR3 was amplified in a first-round RT-PCR using the HTBI primer set. TCRdb fed the multiplex PCR reads into MiXCR, producing one record per CDR3 protein. This sample has 470,000 or so distinct CDR3 sequences; about a fifth occur once, and the top ten carry around a quarter. The specimen was blood. The origin of the receptors is a man aged 18 to 30 with Graves' hyperthyroidism.

This clonotype came up a few times. This chain joins TRBV19 and TRBJ2-7; unclear D gene. Germline CDR1 and CDR2: LNHDA and SQIVND (reference sequence). With 5 bases removed from V and 1 base from J, the gap between germline ends came to 18 bases. This CDR3 contains 16 residues. CDR3 loop: CASSFGLALGSYEQYF. The DNA of the CDR3 is TGTGCCAGTAGTTTCGGCCTCGCCCTGGGATCCTACGAGCAGTACTTC.

This clonotype has at least ten counts. The rearrangement uses TRBV30 and TRBJ1-3; 8 bases are a match to TRBD1. The V segment lost 5 bases and the J segment 0 bases; nucleotides outside the gene matches: 3. The CDR3 has 14 residues. The V gene's germline CDR1 is GTSNPN and CDR2 SVGIG (reference sequence). The CDR3 region is CAWGQGNSGNTIYF. CDR3 DNA sequence: TGTGCCTGGGGACAGGGCAACTCTGGAAACACCATATATTTT.

This clonotype appeared many times. DNA for the CDR3: TGTGCCAGCAGTCCACCCGGGCATCGACTAGGGCCCTACGAGCAGTACTTC. Residues: CASSPPGHRLGPYEQYF. The chain employs TRBV6-4 and TRBJ2-7; tentative D call: TRBD2 (6 bases). Deletions cut 5 bases from V and 2 bases from J, with 22 bases between. Germline-derived CDR1 and CDR2 are MRHNA and SNTAGT. This CDR3 contains 17 residues.

Ten or more counts support this clonotype. The chain combines TRBV6-7 with TRBJ1-1; D gene unclear. TRBV6-7 is known as an ORF, though its function is uncertain. The V end lost 7 bases, the J end lost 3 bases, and 24 bases lay between the germline ends. CDR3 size: 17 residues. CDR3 amino acids: CASTDLFGPSEDTEAFF. In DNA form, the CDR3 reads TGTGCCAGCACCGACCTTTTCGGACCCTCTGAGGACACTGAAGCTTTCTTT.

This chain connects TRBV4-1 to TRBJ1-6; D is unclear. The CDR3 length is 15 residues. Trimming took off 4 bases at V and 9 bases at J, with 16 bases between the two ends. Germline CDR1 and CDR2: MGHRA and YSYEKL. CDR3 DNA: TGCGCCAGCAGCCTGCGGATTCGGGCAGGTTCACCCCTCCACTTT. It specifies CASSLRIRAGSPLHF.